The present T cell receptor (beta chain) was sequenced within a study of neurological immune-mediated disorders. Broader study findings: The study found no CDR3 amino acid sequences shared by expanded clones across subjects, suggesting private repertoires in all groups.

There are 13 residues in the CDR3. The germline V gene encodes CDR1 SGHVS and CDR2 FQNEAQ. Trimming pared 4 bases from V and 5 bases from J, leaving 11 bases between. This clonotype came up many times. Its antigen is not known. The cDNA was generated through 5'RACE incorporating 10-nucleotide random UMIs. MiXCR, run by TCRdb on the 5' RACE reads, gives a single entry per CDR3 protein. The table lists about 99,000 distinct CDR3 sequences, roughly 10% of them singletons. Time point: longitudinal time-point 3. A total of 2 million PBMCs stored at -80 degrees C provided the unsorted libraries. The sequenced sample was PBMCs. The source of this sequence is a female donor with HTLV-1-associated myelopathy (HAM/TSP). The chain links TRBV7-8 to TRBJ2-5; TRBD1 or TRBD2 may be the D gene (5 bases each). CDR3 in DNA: TGTGCCAGCAGCTATCAGGGAGCCGAGACCCAGTACTTC. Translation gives CASSYQGAETQYF.